The present entry profiles one TCR beta chain with its context. This clonotype came up many times. This receptor's antigen is unknown. Within one base of it there is no much larger clone, and no base qualities were kept. TCR cDNA was synthesized by 5'RACE template switching, which introduced a universal primer site and unique molecular identifiers. Priming for cDNA synthesis came from both the TCR alpha and TCR beta constant segments. Library amplification involved two PCR steps, and the second step added sample barcodes and sequencing adapters. Sequencing of the libraries was done on either Illumina HiSeq 2500 (2x100 bp) or NovaSeq (2x150 bp). Processing in the source paper ran as follows. MIGEC was used to demultiplex reads and collapse the reads into UMI consensus sequences, and MiXCR was used for V(D)J alignment. Clonotypes responding to the vaccine were identified with edgeR on replicate PBMC samples, with the criteria of FDR below 0.01 and a log2 fold change above 5 up to day 15. Bulk clonotypes were assigned CD4 or CD8 identity according to which sequenced CD4 or CD8 repertoire held them at higher abundance. The public sequencing data were trimmed at Q25 with fastp and processed into clonotypes with MiXCR by TCRdb, which kept only in-frame beta chains. Rows matching on CDR3 protein sequence are summarized as one entry with the most common DNA and genes. Clone size and V and J calls follow TCRdb, not the original study. The sample yields over 110,000 distinct CDR3 sequences; 7.7% were counted once. The top ten constitute around 0.73% of the sample.

The data are from a study of T cells after yellow fever vaccination (dated by TCRdb to the late 2010s). Concerning the study at large: Libraries from fractions with low cell numbers were prepared with the SMART-Seq v4 Ultra Low Input RNA kit. Two healthy male donors, one aged 18 to 30 and one aged 30 to 39 years, were included in the cohort. Bulk PBMC replicates and cell subsets were isolated from blood drawn at multiple timepoints before and after both primary and secondary immunization. To follow T-cell clones before and after primary and booster YFV17D yellow fever vaccination, bulk TCR alpha and beta repertoires were sequenced over time. General study outcomes and caveats: Most clones expanded after primary vaccination (about 95% of CD4 and 88% of CD8) were re-detected after the booster, suggesting that broad memory maintenance occurred. Because abundant contaminating clonotypes from the bulk population could be contained in FACS-sorted repertoires, computational filtering was required. The study included only a couple of donors, which limits how far the findings can be generalized. The secondary T-cell response was found to be weaker but faster than the primary response, with a peak reached on day 5 rather than on day 15. A small fraction of clonotypes appeared in both the CD4 and CD8 compartments, likely as a result of convergent recombination.

The germline V gene (reference sequence) specifies LNHNV as CDR1 and YYDKDF as CDR2. V is cut by 5 bases and J by 4 bases, and the space between the germline ends is 21 bases. Spanning cysteine to phenylalanine, the CDR3 consists of 16 amino acids. Only the CDR3 part of the read is kept: 48 bases, read in frame from the first base. The label giving this sample's treatment or condition can be read as: live attenuated yellow fever vaccine strain. PBMCs were isolated from peripheral blood using a standard Ficoll-Paque protocol. CD4 and CD8 T-cell fractions were isolated with Dynabeads CD4 and CD8 positive selection kits. TriZol was used to extract RNA from bulk PBMCs, from CD4 and CD8 fractions, and from dextramer-positive and dextramer-negative fractions.

Recombination linked TRBV15 to TRBJ2-7; the D gene is possibly TRBD2, with 6 bases matching. This TCR was sampled from a man aged 25-40 years who received the YFV17D yellow fever vaccine. The specimen was CD4+ T cells sorted from PBMCs, collected 5 days after the yellow fever booster vaccination. The CDR3 reads as follows: CATSVRRGSGEYEQYF. The DNA sequence is as follows: TGTGCCACCAGCGTCCGGAGGGGCTCGGGGGAGTACGAGCAGTACTTC.